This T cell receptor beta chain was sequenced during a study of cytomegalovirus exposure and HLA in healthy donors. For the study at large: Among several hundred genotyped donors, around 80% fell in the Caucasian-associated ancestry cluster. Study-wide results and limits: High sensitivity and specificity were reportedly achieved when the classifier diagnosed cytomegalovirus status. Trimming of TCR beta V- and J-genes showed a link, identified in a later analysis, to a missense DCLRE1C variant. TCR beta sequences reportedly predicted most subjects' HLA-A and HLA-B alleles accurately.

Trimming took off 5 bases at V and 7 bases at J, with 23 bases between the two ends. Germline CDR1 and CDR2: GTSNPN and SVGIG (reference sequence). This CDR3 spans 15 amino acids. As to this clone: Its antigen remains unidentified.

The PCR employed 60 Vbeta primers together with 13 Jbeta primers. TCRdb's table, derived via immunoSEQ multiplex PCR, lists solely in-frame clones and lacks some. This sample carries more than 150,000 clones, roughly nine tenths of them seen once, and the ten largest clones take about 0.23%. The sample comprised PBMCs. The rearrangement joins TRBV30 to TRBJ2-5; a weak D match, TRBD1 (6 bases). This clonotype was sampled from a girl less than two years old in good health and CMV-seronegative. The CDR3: CAWVRTGTWGRTQYF. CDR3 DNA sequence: TGTGCCTGGGTCCGGACCGGGACATGGGGTAGGACCCAGTACTTC.